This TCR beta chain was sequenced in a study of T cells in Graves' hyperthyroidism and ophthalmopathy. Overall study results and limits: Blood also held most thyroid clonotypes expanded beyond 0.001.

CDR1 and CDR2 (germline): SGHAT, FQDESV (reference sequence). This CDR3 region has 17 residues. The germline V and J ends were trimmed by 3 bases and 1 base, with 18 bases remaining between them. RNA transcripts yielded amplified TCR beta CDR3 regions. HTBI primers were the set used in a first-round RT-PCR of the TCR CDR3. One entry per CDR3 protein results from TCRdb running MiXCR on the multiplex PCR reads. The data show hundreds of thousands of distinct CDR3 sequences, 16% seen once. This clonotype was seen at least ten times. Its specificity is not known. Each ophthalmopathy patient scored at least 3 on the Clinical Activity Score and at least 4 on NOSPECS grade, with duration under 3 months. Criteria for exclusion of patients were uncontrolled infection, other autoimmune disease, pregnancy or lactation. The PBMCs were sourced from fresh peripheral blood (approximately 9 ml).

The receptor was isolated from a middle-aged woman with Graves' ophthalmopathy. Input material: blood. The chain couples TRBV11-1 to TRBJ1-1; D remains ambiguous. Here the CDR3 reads CASSLGLSGEPNTEAFF. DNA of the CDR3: TGTGCCAGCAGCTTGGGATTGAGTGGGGAACCGAACACTGAAGCTTTCTTT. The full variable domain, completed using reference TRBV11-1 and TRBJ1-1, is EAEVAQSPRYKITEKSQAVAFWCDPISGHATLYWYRQILGQGPELLVQFQDESVVDDSQLPKDRFSAERLKGVDSTLKIQPAELGDSAMYLCASSLGLSGEPNTEAFFGQGTRLTVV.